This T cell receptor beta chain stems from a study of T cell changes during pregnancy in multiple sclerosis. V was trimmed by 6 bases and J by 0 bases, leaving 14 bases between them. This CDR3 region has 15 residues. The germline V gene has CDR1 MNHEY and CDR2 SMNVEV (reference sequence). TCRdb's table, derived via immunoSEQ multiplex PCR, lists solely in-frame clones and lacks some. The sample records about 88,000 clones, roughly 90% being singletons. Source: peripheral blood, taken in the first trimester of pregnancy. The clonotype was recovered from a female donor with multiple sclerosis, enrolled in a pregnancy study. V and J are TRBV27 and TRBJ1-2; a possible D gene is TRBD1 (5 bases). This CDR3 is CASRGYRQTNYGYTF. The DNA of the CDR3 is TGTGCCAGCAGGGGATACCGACAGACTAACTATGGCTACACCTTC.